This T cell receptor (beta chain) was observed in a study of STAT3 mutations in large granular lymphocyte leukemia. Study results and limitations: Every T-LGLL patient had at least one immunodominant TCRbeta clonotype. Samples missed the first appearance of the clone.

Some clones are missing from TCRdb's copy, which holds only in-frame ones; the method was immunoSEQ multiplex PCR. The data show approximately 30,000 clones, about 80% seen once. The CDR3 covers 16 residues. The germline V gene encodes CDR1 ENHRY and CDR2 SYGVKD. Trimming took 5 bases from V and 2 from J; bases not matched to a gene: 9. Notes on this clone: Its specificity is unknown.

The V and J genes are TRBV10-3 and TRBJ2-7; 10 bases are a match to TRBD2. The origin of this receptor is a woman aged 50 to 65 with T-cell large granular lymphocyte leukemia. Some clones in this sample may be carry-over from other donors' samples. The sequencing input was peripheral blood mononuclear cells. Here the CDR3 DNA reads TGTGCCATCAGTTCCTCAGTAGCGGGGGGAGCCTACGAGCAGTACTTC. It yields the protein CAISSSVAGGAYEQYF.